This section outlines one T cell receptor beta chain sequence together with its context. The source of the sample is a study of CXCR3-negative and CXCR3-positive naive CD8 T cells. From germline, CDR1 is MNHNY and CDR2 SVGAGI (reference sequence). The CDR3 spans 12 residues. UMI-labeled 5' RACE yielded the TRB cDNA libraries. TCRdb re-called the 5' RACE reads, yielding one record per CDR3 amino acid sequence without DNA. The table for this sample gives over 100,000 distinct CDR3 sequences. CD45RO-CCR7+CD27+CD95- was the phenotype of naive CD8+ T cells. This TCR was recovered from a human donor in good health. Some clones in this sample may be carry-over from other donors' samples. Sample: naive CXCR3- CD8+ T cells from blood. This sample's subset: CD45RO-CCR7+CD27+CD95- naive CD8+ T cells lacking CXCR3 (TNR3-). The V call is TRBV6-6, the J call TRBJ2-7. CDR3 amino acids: CASGQGLYEQYF.